Here is one T cell receptor beta chain with its context. Antigen unknown. The germline gives CDR1 MNHEY, CDR2 SVGAGI. The CDR3 length is 12 residues. The V segment lost 8 bases and the J segment 4 bases; nucleotides outside the gene matches: 5. At baseline, cycle 4 day 1, and cycle 7 day 1, blood was sampled. Sequenced by immunoSEQ multiplex PCR; TCRdb stores in-frame clones only, minus some. The sample consists of 35,000 to 45,000 clones, about 90% of them appearing once. The data were obtained in a study of OX40 agonist ivuxolimab in advanced cancers. Study context: Participants, 80% to 90% male, averaged about 56 years of age, ranging from 23 to 79. A partial response was reached by three patients: one with hepatocellular carcinoma and two with cutaneous melanoma. Findings and caveats of the study: Among the least clonally expanded were partial responders at 0.1-3.0 mg/kg.

The chain uses TRBV6-5 and TRBJ2-7; TRBD1 matches 7 bases. Specimen: CD4+ or CD8+ T cells sorted from blood, collected in a trial of the OX40 agonist ivuxolimab. The sequence derives from an adult with an advanced solid tumor such as melanoma, head and neck, liver or kidney cancer. The CDR3 spells CASGYRGYEQYF. CDR3 in DNA: TGTGCCAGCGGGTACAGGGGTTACGAGCAGTACTTC.